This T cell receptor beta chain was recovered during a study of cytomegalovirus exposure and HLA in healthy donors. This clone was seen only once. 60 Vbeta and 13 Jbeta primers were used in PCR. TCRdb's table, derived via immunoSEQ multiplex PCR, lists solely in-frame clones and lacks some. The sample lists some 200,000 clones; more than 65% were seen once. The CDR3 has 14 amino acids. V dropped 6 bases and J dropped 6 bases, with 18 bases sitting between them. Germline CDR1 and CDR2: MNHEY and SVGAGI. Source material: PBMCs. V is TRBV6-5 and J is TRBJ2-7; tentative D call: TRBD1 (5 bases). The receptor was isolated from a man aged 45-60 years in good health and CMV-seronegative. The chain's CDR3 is CASSPRVGRREQYF. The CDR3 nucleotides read TGTGCCAGCAGCCCGAGAGTGGGGCGCCGCGAGCAGTACTTC.